The 27 T cell receptor beta chains below come from one sample, sequenced in a study of graft-versus-host responses after intestinal transplantation. Generated by immunoSEQ multiplex PCR, the TCRdb table keeps only in-frame clones and is missing some. Found here are some 12,000 clones, 93% of them singletons; the top ten hold about 20%. The sample here was PBMCs, taken 109 to 110 days after intestinal transplant. The source of these receptors is a human patient who received an intestinal transplant, so some T cells may come from the graft donor.

The chain carries TRBV4-2 and TRBJ2-5; 11 bases match TRBD2. Near its end, the DNA agrees better with TRBJ2-7, so the J call may be wrong. There are 16 residues in the CDR3. Germline CDR1 and CDR2: LGHNA and YNFKEQ. CDR3: CASSQETSGSTYEQYF. The CDR3 region has the DNA TGTGCCAGCAGCCAAGAAACTAGCGGGAGCACCTACGAGCAGTACTTC.

V and J are TRBV5-5 and TRBJ2-7; TRBD2 matches 12 bases. The CDR3 length is 18 residues. Germline CDR1 reads SGHKS; CDR2 reads YYEKEE (reference sequence). V shed 2 bases and J 4 bases; nucleotides not matched to a gene: 13. In nucleotides, the CDR3 is TGTGCCAGCAGCTTCAGGGAGAAGACTAGCGGGAGTGTATACGAGCAGTACTTC. It yields the protein CASSFREKTSGSVYEQYF.

For the CDR3, the DNA is TGTGCCATCAGTGACCTAGGACTAGCGGGAGGTCTTGAGCAGTTCTTC. Translation gives CAISDLGLAGGLEQFF. The V and J genes are TRBV10-3 and TRBJ2-1; the match to TRBD2 covers 14 bases. This CDR3 is 16 amino acids long. Germline V gene lookup returns CDR1 ENHRY and CDR2 SYGVKD. V was clipped by 3 bases and J by 9 bases; unmatched bases: 7.

The chain links TRBV6-5 to TRBJ2-7; D uncertain. The CDR3 runs 12 residues. From germline, CDR1 is MNHEY and CDR2 SVGAGI. Deletions cut 6 bases from V and 1 base from J, with 7 bases between. The CDR3 sequence: CASSGRSYEQYF. The CDR3 nucleotides read TGTGCCAGCAGCGGGCGATCCTACGAGCAGTACTTC.

This chain joins TRBV27 and TRBJ2-2, with TRBD2 as a possible D gene (5 bases). This CDR3 spans 15 amino acids. V lost 5 bases, J lost 5 bases, and 15 bases lay in between. Germline V gene sequence: CDR1 MNHEY, CDR2 SMNVEV (reference sequence). In DNA form, the CDR3 reads TGTGCCAGCAGTCCCTGGACTGGCGGAACCGGGGAGCTGTTTTTT. It codes for CASSPWTGGTGELFF.

This clone occurred once. The V gene is TRBV7-6, the J gene TRBJ1-1; 9 bases map to TRBD1. Germline CDR1 reads SGHVS; CDR2 reads FNYEAQ. The ends lost 4 bases at V and 0 bases at J; junction bases unmatched: 6. CDR3 length equals 16 residues. The CDR3 DNA follows: TGTGCCAGCAGCTCCGGACAGGGGAACATGAACACTGAAGCTTTCTTT. As protein: CASSSGQGNMNTEAFF.

The chain is built from TRBV30 and TRBJ1-1, with TRBD1 matching over 7 bases. This CDR3 has 16 residues. V was clipped by 3 bases and J by 4 bases; unmatched bases: 14. Germline V gives CDR1 GTSNPN, CDR2 SVGIG (reference sequence). The CDR3 region has the DNA TGTGCCTGGAGCGGAGGACAGGCAGGGGGGGGCACTGAAGCTTTCTTT. Translating gives CAWSGGQAGGGTEAFF.

V and J are TRBV11-3 and TRBJ2-7; D is undetermined. The CDR3 loop spans 15 amino acids. Trimming pared 1 base from V and 2 bases from J, leaving 12 bases between. Germline V lookup: CDR1 SGHNT, CDR2 YENEEA. CDR3 in DNA: TGTGCCAGCAGCTTAGTTAGTGCCGTTACCTACGAGCAGTACTTC. As protein: CASSLVSAVTYEQYF.

CDR3 in DNA: TGTGCCAGCAGCCAAGAATTCCGGCCTAGCGGGAGAGACAATGAGCAGTTCTTC. Amino acids: CASSQEFRPSGRDNEQFF. V gene TRBV14 combines with J gene TRBJ2-1, with 10 bases lining up with TRBD2. The CDR3 consists of 18 residues. J lost 5 bases, V lost 0 bases, and 10 bases had no gene match. The germline V gene has CDR1 SGHDN and CDR2 FVKESK.

CDR3: CASSVWGGIYEQYF. In DNA form, the CDR3 reads TGTGCCAGTAGTGTTTGGGGGGGAATCTACGAGCAGTACTTC. This rearrangement joins TRBV19 to TRBJ2-7; 7 bases map to TRBD2. CDR1 LNHDA and CDR2 SQIVND come from the germline V gene (reference sequence). This CDR3 has 14 amino acids. V shed 5 bases, J shed 3 bases, and the junction held 7 bases outside the gene matches.

This chain uses TRBV29-1 with TRBJ2-7, with 10 nucleotides matching TRBD2. V shed 4 bases, J shed 2 bases, and the junction held 8 bases outside the gene matches. Germline V gene data show CDR1 as SQVTM and CDR2 as ANQGSEA. This CDR3 has 15 residues. CDR3 amino acids: CSVGGLAVEAYEQYF. DNA for the CDR3: TGCAGCGTTGGTGGACTAGCGGTCGAAGCCTACGAGCAGTACTTC.

This rearrangement joins TRBV7-8 to TRBJ2-1; 7 positions agree with TRBD1. V lost 5 bases, J lost 9 bases, and 10 bases stayed unmatched. CDR1 is SGHVS and CDR2 is FQNEAQ in the germline V gene. The length of the CDR3 is 14 residues. CDR3 bases: TGTGCCAGCAGCCCTAATAGAGGGGGCTTTGAGCAGTTCTTC. As protein: CASSPNRGGFEQFF.

J is TRBJ1-1 and V is TRBV6-1, with D tentatively TRBD1 (5 bases). V was trimmed by 3 bases and J by 3 bases, leaving 11 bases between them. From germline, CDR1 is MNHNS and CDR2 SASEGT. This CDR3 has 14 residues. The CDR3 nucleotides are TGTGCCAGCAGTGAGAGGGGAGGAGACACTGAAGCTTTCTTT. Translation: CASSERGGDTEAFF.

The chain has TRBV4-1 and TRBJ1-1; TRBD1 aligns across 8 bases. The CDR3 runs 14 residues. V lost 4 bases, J lost 1 base, and 2 bases stayed unmatched. Germline V gene sequence: CDR1 MGHRA, CDR2 YSYEKL. The DNA of the CDR3 is TGCGCCAGCAGCCGAGGACAGGGGAACACTGAAGCTTTCTTT. Its translation: CASSRGQGNTEAFF.

V usage is TRBV27 and J usage is TRBJ2-5, with 12 bases that match TRBD2. Per the germline V gene, CDR1 is MNHEY and CDR2 is SMNVEV (reference sequence). Trimming took 6 bases from V and 2 from J; bases not matched to a gene: 10. CDR3 size: 17 residues. The CDR3 sequence is CASSSLRTSGIQETQYF. The CDR3, as DNA: TGTGCCAGCAGCTCTTTGCGGACTAGCGGGATACAAGAGACCCAGTACTTC.

The V call is TRBV7-9, the J call TRBJ2-2; unclear D gene. Germline values: CDR1 SEHNR, CDR2 FQNEAQ (reference sequence). V was clipped by 1 base and J by 2 bases, with 8 bases between them. CDR3 size: 15 residues. The CDR3 here is CASSLDSFNTGELFF. The CDR3 bases are TGTGCCAGCAGCTTAGACAGTTTCAACACCGGGGAGCTGTTTTTT.

This chain connects TRBV27 to TRBJ2-3; D ambiguous. The CDR3 has 13 residues. Trimming pared 4 bases from V and 0 bases from J, leaving 5 bases between. Germline V lookup: CDR1 MNHEY, CDR2 SMNVEV (reference sequence). CDR3 region: CASSSLSTDTQYF. The DNA for the CDR3 is TGTGCCAGCAGTTCGCTTAGCACAGATACGCAGTATTTT.

The chain joins TRBV20-1 to TRBJ1-2; unclear D gene. V was pared by 0 bases and J by 4 bases, with 3 bases between. The germline gives CDR1 DFQATT, CDR2 SNEGSKA (reference sequence). The CDR3 covers 11 residues. CDR3 nucleotide sequence: TGCAGTGCTAGAGAAGTCTATGGCTACACCTTC. Translation: CSAREVYGYTF.

This clone showed up just once. V is TRBV7-6 and J is TRBJ2-5; D gene ambiguous. CDR1 is SGHVS and CDR2 is FNYEAQ in the germline V gene. The CDR3 contains 11 residues. V was shortened by 5 bases and J by 2 bases, with 3 bases between the two germline ends. The CDR3 region is CASSLQETQYF. The CDR3 DNA reads TGTGCCAGCAGCCTTCAAGAGACCCAGTACTTC.

The chain joins TRBV4-2 to TRBJ1-2, with D possibly matching TRBD1 (6 bases). CDR1 LGHNA and CDR2 YNFKEQ come from the germline V gene. CDR3 size: 14 residues. Trimming left V 4 bases short and J 1 base short, with 10 bases between. CDR3 in DNA: TGTGCCAGCAGCCCCGAGGGGGGTAACTATGGCTACACCTTC. Amino acid sequence: CASSPEGGNYGYTF.

The gene calls are TRBV28 and TRBJ2-3; perhaps TRBD2 as D (5 bases). Germline loops: CDR1 MDHEN, CDR2 SYDVKM. The germline V and J ends were trimmed by 6 bases and 2 bases, with 9 bases remaining between them. This CDR3 has 13 amino acids. The CDR3 DNA sequence: TGTGCCAGCAGGGACTTATACACAGATACGCAGTATTTT. It yields the protein CASRDLYTDTQYF.

The genes are TRBV5-4 and TRBJ1-1; tentative D call: TRBD1 (6 bases). The ends were cut back, 2 bases at V and 4 bases at J, with 12 bases in the middle. The CDR3 sequence is 14 residues long. Germline-derived CDR1 and CDR2 are SGHNT and YYREEE (reference sequence). CDR3 loop: CASSLQGLVTEAFF. For the CDR3, the DNA is TGTGCCAGCAGCTTACAGGGCTTGGTCACTGAAGCTTTCTTT. The complete variable domain, with remaining parts taken from reference TRBV5-4 and TRBJ1-1, reads ETGVTQSPTHLIKTRGQQVTLRCSSQSGHNTVSWYQQALGQGPQFIFQYYREEENGRGNFPPRFSGLQFPNYSSELNVNALELDDSALYLCASSLQGLVTEAFFGQGTRLTVV.

The chain joins TRBV6-8 to TRBJ2-7; perhaps TRBD2 as D (5 bases). V was trimmed by 5 bases and J by 0 bases, leaving 14 bases between them. CDR1 and CDR2 (germline): MNHGY, SAAAGT. The CDR3 has 15 residues. CDR3 sequence reads: CASSEGSPLSYEQYF. In DNA form, the CDR3 reads TGTGCCAGCAGTGAGGGATCACCGCTCTCCTACGAGCAGTACTTC.

The J gene is TRBJ1-2, the V gene TRBV19; D is possibly TRBD1 (5 bases). There are 15 residues in the CDR3. Germline V gene data show CDR1 as LNHDA and CDR2 as SQIVND (reference sequence). V gave up 5 bases and J gave up 2 bases, with 15 bases separating them. For the CDR3, the DNA is TGTGCCAGTAGTTCCCACCGGGACGAAAACTATGGCTACACCTTC. This sequence encodes CASSSHRDENYGYTF.

For this clone: The same CDR3 is also encoded by other DNA sequences in this sample. The chain uses TRBV6-5 and TRBJ2-7; D call uncertain. V dropped 6 bases and J dropped 1 base, with 13 bases sitting between them. The CDR3 totals 14 residues. Germline V gene sequence: CDR1 MNHEY, CDR2 SVGAGI. CDR3 nucleotide sequence: TGTGCCAGCAGCTATAGTCCAGCTTCCTACGAGCAGTACTTC. This sequence encodes CASSYSPASYEQYF.

The rearrangement joins TRBV5-8 to TRBJ2-2; either TRBD1 or TRBD2 may supply D (5 bases each). V shed 4 bases and J shed 7 bases, with 8 bases lying between them. Germline assignment: CDR1 SGHTS and CDR2 YDEGEE. This CDR3 comprises 12 residues. CDR3 region: CASSPGLGELFF. The CDR3 nucleotides read TGTGCCAGCAGCCCGGGGCTCGGGGAGCTGTTTTTT.

This clone was counted a single time. The chain carries TRBV6-6 and TRBJ1-3, with no clear D. Germline-derived CDR1 and CDR2 are MNHNY and SVGAGI (reference sequence). V dropped 8 bases and J dropped 3 bases, with 5 bases sitting between them. The CDR3 contains 11 residues. The CDR3 DNA follows: TGTGCCAGCGGATTTGGAAACACCATATATTTT. Translation: CASGFGNTIYF.